This TCR beta chain was identified in a study of cytomegalovirus exposure and HLA in healthy donors. Study details: Prior work identified around 120 million unique TCR beta sequences in roughly 190 million T cells.

Findings of the study overall: On later analysis, the bulk of CMV-associated TCR beta chains appeared to be HLA-restricted. Most TCR sequences were seen very rarely across donors, but some public TCRs occurred in many. A later analysis found common viral pathogens apparently linked to several of the most significant clusters.

The PCR used 60 Vbeta and 13 Jbeta primers. TCRdb keeps only in-frame clones here, not all; method: immunoSEQ multiplex PCR. The sample carries around 140,000 clones, more than 75% recorded once. The CDR3 covers 14 residues. Germline CDR1 reads SGHRS; CDR2 reads YFSETQ. Deletions cut 4 bases from V and 3 bases from J, with 12 bases between. A note on this clone: Its antigen remains unidentified.

The source of this sequence is a woman under 30 in good health and CMV-seropositive. This chain uses TRBV5-1 with TRBJ2-3; the D is unclear. The sequencing input was PBMCs. The CDR3 sequence: CASSLIDSTDTQYF. The CDR3 DNA reads TGCGCCAGCAGCCTAATCGATTCAACAGATACGCAGTATTTT.